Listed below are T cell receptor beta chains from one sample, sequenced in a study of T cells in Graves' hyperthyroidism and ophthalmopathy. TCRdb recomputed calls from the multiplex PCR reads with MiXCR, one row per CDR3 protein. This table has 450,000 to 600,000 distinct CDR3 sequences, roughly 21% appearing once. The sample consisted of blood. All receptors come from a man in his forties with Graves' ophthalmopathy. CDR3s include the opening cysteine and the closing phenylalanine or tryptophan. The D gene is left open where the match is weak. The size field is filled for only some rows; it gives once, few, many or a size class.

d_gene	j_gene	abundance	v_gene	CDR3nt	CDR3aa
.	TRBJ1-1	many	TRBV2	TGTGCCAGCAGTTTTTGGAACACTGAAGCTTTCTTT	CASSFWNTEAFF
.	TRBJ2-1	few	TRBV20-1	TGCAGTGCTAGAGATCAGGGACGTCAGTTCTTC	CSARDQGRQFF
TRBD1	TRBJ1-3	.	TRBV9	TGTGCCAGCAGCGTGGGGGACAGGACCTCTGGAAACACCATATATTTT	CASSVGDRTSGNTIYF
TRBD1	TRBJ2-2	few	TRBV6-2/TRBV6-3	TGTGCCAGCAGTTACTCATGGACAGGGGGCGGCGGGGAGCTGTTTTTT	CASSYSWTGGGGELFF
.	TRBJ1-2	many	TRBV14	TGTGCCAGCAGCCCCCCCCAGTCTTGGAATGGCTACACCTTC	CASSPPQSWNGYTF
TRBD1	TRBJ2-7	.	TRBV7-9	TGTGCCAGCAGCAAGAAGACAGGGGTATCCTACGAGCAGTACTTC	CASSKKTGVSYEQYF
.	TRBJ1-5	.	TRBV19	TGTGCCAGTAGTATCTCCAGGGTGGGTCAGCCCCAGCATTTT	CASSISRVGQPQHF
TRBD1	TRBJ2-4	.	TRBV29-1	TGCAGCGTTCATCCGGGACAGCGACTTTACTTC	CSVHPGQRLYF
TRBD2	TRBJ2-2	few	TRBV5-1	TGCGCCAGCAGCTCCGGGGCGGGAGACACCGGGGAGCTGTTTTTT	CASSSGAGDTGELFF
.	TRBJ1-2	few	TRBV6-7	TGTGCCAGCAGCTACGGGGTAACCTATGGCTACACCTTC	CASSYGVTYGYTF
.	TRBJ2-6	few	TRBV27	TGTGCCAGCAGTTTTTTGGAAATCTCTGGGGCCAACGTCCTGACTTTC	CASSFLEISGANVLTF
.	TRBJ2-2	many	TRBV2	TGTGCCAGCAGTGGCTGGACGTACACCGGGGAGCTGTTTTTT	CASSGWTYTGELFF
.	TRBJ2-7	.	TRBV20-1	TGCAGTGCCCTGGGAAAGCCACCATCCTACGAGCAGTACTTC	CSALGKPPSYEQYF
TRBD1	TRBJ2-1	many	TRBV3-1	TGTGCCAGCAGCCCCCGGGACAGGGGAATCTACAATGAGCAGTTCTTC	CASSPRDRGIYNEQFF
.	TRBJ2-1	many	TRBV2	TGTGCCAGCAGTTCACCGTTCAATGAGCAGTTCTTC	CASSSPFNEQFF
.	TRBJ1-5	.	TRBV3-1	TGTGCCAGCAGCCAAGGGGGAGTTAGCAATCAGCCCCAGCATTTT	CASSQGGVSNQPQHF
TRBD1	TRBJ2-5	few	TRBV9	TGTGCCAGCAGCGTTACAGGGGGCTGGGAGACCCAGTACTTC	CASSVTGGWETQYF
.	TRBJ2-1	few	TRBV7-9	TGTGCCAGCAGCTTATGGGGGACGGGGTTGGAATGGAATGAGCAGTTCTTC	CASSLWGTGLEWNEQFF
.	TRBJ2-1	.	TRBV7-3	TGTGCCAGCAGCTCACTTGGGACGGACTCCTACAATGAGCAGTTCTTC	CASSSLGTDSYNEQFF
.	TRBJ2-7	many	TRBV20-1	TGCAGTGCTAGAGAAGGTCGCAGCTACGAGCAGTACTTC	CSAREGRSYEQYF
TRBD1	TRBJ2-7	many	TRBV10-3	TGTGCCATCAGGTTGGGACAGTTATACTACGAGCAGTACTTC	CAIRLGQLYYEQYF
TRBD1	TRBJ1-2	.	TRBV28	TGTGCCAGCAGTTCCCCGGGACAGACCCATGGCTACACCTTC	CASSSPGQTHGYTF
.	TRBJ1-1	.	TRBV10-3	TGTGCCATCACCGATGCCTTGAACACTGAAGCTTTCTTT	CAITDALNTEAFF